The rows below give T cell receptor beta chains drawn from one sample of a study of beta chain features in type 1 diabetes. The table came from immunoSEQ multiplex PCR; TCRdb's copy has only in-frame clones and leaves some out. The table has 45,000 to 60,000 clones, 63% seen once. Input material: stem cell memory CD4+ T cells from blood. The receptors originated from a woman aged 30 to 39 with type 1 diabetes. The CDR3 runs from the conserved cysteine through the conserved F or W. A D gene is named only where the DNA matches it firmly. Some rows mark clone size as missing; the rest say once, few, many or name a class of expanded clone.

NA TRBJ2-5 NA TRBV7-3 TGTGCCAGCAGCAGACACAGGGAAGAGACCCAGTACTTC CASSRHREETQYF
TRBD2 TRBJ2-1 NA TRBV5-6 TGTGCCAGCAGCAGAGGGACTAGCGGGAGATCGTTGTTCTTC CASSRGTSGRSLFF
NA TRBJ2-3 NA TRBV5-4 TGTGCCAGCAGAGGGGCAACGGACACAGATACGCAGTATTTT CASRGATDTDTQYF
TRBD1 TRBJ2-5 few TRBV6-1 TGTGCCAGCAGCCCAGGGGACAGCTTCCAAGAGACCCAGTACTTC CASSPGDSFQETQYF
NA TRBJ1-5 once TRBV2 TGTGCCAGCAGTGGCGGACAGAATCAGCCCCAGCATTTT CASSGGQNQPQHF
NA TRBJ1-3 NA TRBV7-8 TGTGCCAGCACCCAGGGCAGATTCTCTGGAAACACCATATATTTT CASTQGRFSGNTIYF
TRBD1 TRBJ1-2 once TRBV7-9 TGTGCCAGCAGCTTAGAGAGGACAGGGGGCTTGGGCTACACCTTC CASSLERTGGLGYTF
NA TRBJ2-7 NA TRBV28 TGTGCCAGCAGCCCAAACTACGAGCAGTACTTC CASSPNYEQYF
TRBD2 TRBJ2-1 NA TRBV7-8 TGTGCCAGCAGCCCCAGGGGGGGACTAGCAGTACGCTCCTCCTACAATGAGCAGTTCTTC CASSPRGGLAVRSSYNEQFF
TRBD2 TRBJ2-7 NA TRBV29-1 TGCAGCGTCCGGACTAGCGGACCCTACGAGCAGTACTTC CSVRTSGPYEQYF
TRBD2 TRBJ2-3 NA TRBV5-1 TGCGCCAGCAGCTTGAGGACCGGGACTAGCGGATCGCCTGGTACGCAGTATTTT CASSLRTGTSGSPGTQYF
TRBD2 TRBJ2-1 few TRBV5-4 TGTGCCAGCAGCGGACTAGCGGGAGTCTACAATGAGCAGTTCTTC CASSGLAGVYNEQFF
TRBD1 TRBJ2-7 once TRBV7-6 TGTGCCAGCAGCACGCGGACAGGGATTAGCTCCTACGAGCAGTACTTC CASSTRTGISSYEQYF
NA TRBJ1-1 few TRBV29-1 TGCAGCGATTCGTCCACTGAAGCTTTCTTT CSDSSTEAFF
NA TRBJ2-6 NA TRBV21-1 TGTGCCAGCAGCAGCTCCCCCAGGGGCCCTTCTTCTGGGGCCAACGTCCTGACTTTC CASSSSPRGPSSGANVLTF
NA TRBJ2-5 NA TRBV9 TGTGCCAGCAGCGTAGTGACGCAAGGGGCCCAGTACTTC CASSVVTQGAQYF
TRBD1 TRBJ2-7 NA TRBV11-2 TGTGCCAGCAGCTTAAGGACAGGGGTTTACGAGCAGTACTTC CASSLRTGVYEQYF
NA TRBJ1-4 NA TRBV29-1 TGCAGCGTGGCCGAGGGCAGGGGCCCTGAAAAACTGTTTTTT CSVAEGRGPEKLFF
NA TRBJ1-2 NA TRBV27 TGTGCCAGCAGTTTATCGTCAGACGGAGCCTATGGCTACACCTTC CASSLSSDGAYGYTF
TRBD1 TRBJ2-1 few TRBV2 TGTGCCAGCAGTGAAACCGACAGGGGACTGGGACGGACCTACAATGAGCAGTTCTTC CASSETDRGLGRTYNEQFF
TRBD2 TRBJ2-5 NA TRBV18 TGTGCCAGCTCACCCGGGACTACCCAAGAGACCCAGTACTTC CASSPGTTQETQYF
NA TRBJ1-5 NA TRBV19 TGTGCCAGTAGTTGGGCAGCCTATAGCAATCAGCCCCAGCATTTT CASSWAAYSNQPQHF
TRBD2 TRBJ2-2 NA TRBV18 TGTGCCAGCTCACCACGAGCGGGAACTGGGGAGCTGTTTTTT CASSPRAGTGELFF
NA TRBJ1-1 few TRBV20-1 TGCAGTGCTCAAGGCGACAGAGAAGCTTTCTTT CSAQGDREAFF
NA TRBJ2-2 NA TRBV27 TGTGCCAGCAGTTTTATTAAGGACAGTCGGACCGGGGAGCTGTTTTTT CASSFIKDSRTGELFF